These T cell receptor beta chains were read from a single sample in a study of blood T cell repertoires in COVID-19. Clones were sequenced by immunoSEQ multiplex PCR, and TCRdb holds only the in-frame ones, with some missing. The table lists about 270,000 clones, about 88% of them singletons. Material for sequencing was PBMCs or T cells enriched from blood (not recorded which). Source of these receptors: a woman in her 50s who had recovered from COVID-19. The CDR3 runs from the conserved cysteine through the conserved F or W. Each record gives: J gene, clone size, D gene, V gene, CDR3 protein, CDR3 DNA. A D gene is named only where the DNA matches it firmly. Size is omitted from some rows. Given values are once, few, many or a class for expanded clones.

J gene: TRBJ2-5; clone size: NA; D gene: NA; V gene: TRBV27; CDR3 protein: CASSFGGHGGETQYF; CDR3 DNA: TGTGCCAGCAGTTTCGGCGGCCACGGGGGAGAGACCCAGTACTTC
J gene: TRBJ1-5; clone size: NA; D gene: TRBD1; V gene: TRBV6-5; CDR3 protein: CASSYTGQGQPQHF; CDR3 DNA: TGTGCCAGCAGTTACACTGGACAGGGTCAGCCCCAGCATTTT
J gene: TRBJ2-7; clone size: NA; D gene: TRBD2; V gene: TRBV5-6; CDR3 protein: CASSFSTSGFTYEQYF; CDR3 DNA: TGTGCCAGCAGCTTCTCCACTAGCGGGTTCACCTACGAGCAGTACTTC
J gene: TRBJ1-6; clone size: once; D gene: TRBD1; V gene: TRBV5-1; CDR3 protein: CASSPGTAQTPLHF; CDR3 DNA: TGCGCCAGCAGCCCCGGGACAGCCCAGACACCCCTCCACTTT
J gene: TRBJ1-2; clone size: once; D gene: NA; V gene: TRBV7-2; CDR3 protein: CASSPQGNYGYTF; CDR3 DNA: TGTGCCAGCAGCCCTCAGGGAAACTATGGCTACACCTTC
J gene: TRBJ2-5; clone size: NA; D gene: NA; V gene: TRBV6-1; CDR3 protein: CASSESEVQTQYF; CDR3 DNA: TGTGCCAGCAGTGAATCCGAGGTCCAGACCCAGTACTTC
J gene: TRBJ2-7; clone size: few; D gene: NA; V gene: TRBV16; CDR3 protein: CASSQSHTSYEQYF; CDR3 DNA: TGTGCCAGCAGCCAATCTCACACCTCCTACGAGCAGTACTTC
J gene: TRBJ2-1; clone size: NA; D gene: NA; V gene: TRBV6-2/TRBV6-3; CDR3 protein: CASSYLTVYNEQFF; CDR3 DNA: TGTGCCAGCAGTTACCTGACAGTCTACAATGAGCAGTTCTTC
J gene: TRBJ1-4; clone size: once; D gene: NA; V gene: TRBV7-9; CDR3 protein: CASSLGTANEKLFF; CDR3 DNA: TGTGCCAGCAGCTTAGGTACGGCTAATGAAAAACTGTTTTTT
J gene: TRBJ1-1; clone size: NA; D gene: NA; V gene: TRBV11-1; CDR3 protein: CASSSSLTVNTEAFF; CDR3 DNA: TGTGCCAGCAGCTCGAGTCTGACAGTGAACACTGAAGCTTTCTTT
J gene: TRBJ2-1; clone size: once; D gene: TRBD2; V gene: TRBV11-2; CDR3 protein: CASSKRTSAYNEQFF; CDR3 DNA: TGTGCCAGCAGCAAACGGACTAGCGCCTACAATGAGCAGTTCTTC
J gene: TRBJ2-7; clone size: NA; D gene: NA; V gene: TRBV28; CDR3 protein: CASTLPPVSVVYEQYF; CDR3 DNA: TGTGCCAGCACCCTCCCCCCAGTATCAGTCGTCTACGAGCAGTACTTC
J gene: TRBJ1-2; clone size: NA; D gene: NA; V gene: TRBV12-5; CDR3 protein: CASGPEGGAYGYTF; CDR3 DNA: TGTGCTAGTGGTCCGGAAGGGGGAGCCTATGGCTACACCTTC
J gene: TRBJ2-2; clone size: NA; D gene: NA; V gene: TRBV7-9; CDR3 protein: CASSFLRNTGELFF; CDR3 DNA: TGTGCCAGCAGCTTTCTCCGGAACACCGGGGAGCTGTTTTTT
J gene: TRBJ2-3; clone size: NA; D gene: NA; V gene: TRBV12-3/TRBV12-4; CDR3 protein: CASAPRGTDTQYF; CDR3 DNA: TGTGCCAGCGCTCCCAGGGGTACAGATACGCAGTATTTT
J gene: TRBJ2-7; clone size: NA; D gene: TRBD2; V gene: TRBV9; CDR3 protein: CASSPIAGPYEQYF; CDR3 DNA: TGTGCCAGCAGCCCAATAGCGGGCCCCTACGAGCAGTACTTC
J gene: TRBJ1-2; clone size: once; D gene: NA; V gene: TRBV11-2; CDR3 protein: CASSSTQRDTYGYTF; CDR3 DNA: TGTGCCAGCAGCAGCACACAGCGGGACACCTATGGCTACACCTTC
J gene: TRBJ1-2; clone size: NA; D gene: TRBD1; V gene: TRBV4-3; CDR3 protein: CASSQTGTGVGYTF; CDR3 DNA: TGCGCCAGCAGCCAAACCGGGACAGGGGTTGGCTACACCTTC
J gene: TRBJ2-4; clone size: once; D gene: NA; V gene: TRBV29-1; CDR3 protein: CSVTTTLAKNIQYF; CDR3 DNA: TGCAGCGTGACTACCACGTTGGCCAAAAACATTCAGTACTTC
J gene: TRBJ1-2; clone size: NA; D gene: TRBD1; V gene: TRBV7-9; CDR3 protein: CASSPQGVMNGYTF; CDR3 DNA: TGTGCCAGCAGCCCTCAGGGGGTGATGAACGGCTACACCTTC
J gene: TRBJ2-3; clone size: once; D gene: NA; V gene: TRBV5-4; CDR3 protein: CASSFRVGSTDTQYF; CDR3 DNA: TGTGCCAGCAGCTTCAGGGTGGGAAGCACAGATACGCAGTATTTT
J gene: TRBJ2-7; clone size: NA; D gene: TRBD1; V gene: TRBV7-8; CDR3 protein: CASSLTGGSTDEQYF; CDR3 DNA: TGTGCCAGCAGCCTAACAGGGGGCTCCACCGACGAGCAGTACTTC
J gene: TRBJ1-4; clone size: NA; D gene: NA; V gene: TRBV12-3/TRBV12-4; CDR3 protein: CASSDRSNEKLFF; CDR3 DNA: TGTGCCAGCAGTGACAGGTCTAATGAAAAACTGTTTTTT
J gene: TRBJ1-4; clone size: NA; D gene: NA; V gene: TRBV5-5; CDR3 protein: CATRRATNEKLFF; CDR3 DNA: TGTGCCACGAGAAGAGCAACTAATGAAAAACTGTTTTTT
J gene: TRBJ1-3; clone size: once; D gene: NA; V gene: TRBV13; CDR3 protein: CASSLYQEQAGNTIYF; CDR3 DNA: TGTGCCAGCAGCTTATATCAGGAACAGGCAGGAAACACCATATATTTT
J gene: TRBJ2-1; clone size: NA; D gene: TRBD2; V gene: TRBV5-6; CDR3 protein: CASSLSPLAGTQYNEQFF; CDR3 DNA: TGTGCCAGCAGCTTGAGTCCCTTAGCGGGAACTCAATACAATGAGCAGTTCTTC
J gene: TRBJ2-2; clone size: NA; D gene: NA; V gene: TRBV4-1; CDR3 protein: CASSQEQLAAGELFF; CDR3 DNA: TGCGCCAGCAGCCAAGAACAGCTAGCAGCCGGGGAGCTGTTTTTT
J gene: TRBJ1-6; clone size: NA; D gene: TRBD1; V gene: TRBV27; CDR3 protein: CASSWRTGSNSPLHF; CDR3 DNA: TGTGCCAGCAGTTGGCGGACAGGATCTAATTCACCCCTCCACTTT
J gene: TRBJ1-1; clone size: NA; D gene: NA; V gene: TRBV24-1; CDR3 protein: CATSDFPRGNEAFF; CDR3 DNA: TGTGCCACCAGTGATTTCCCGCGGGGAAATGAAGCTTTCTTT
J gene: TRBJ2-1; clone size: NA; D gene: NA; V gene: TRBV21-1; CDR3 protein: CASSKLRTGPFGGNEQFF; CDR3 DNA: TGTGCCAGCAGCAAGCTCCGGACAGGTCCCTTTGGGGGGAATGAGCAGTTCTTC
J gene: TRBJ1-2; clone size: NA; D gene: TRBD1; V gene: TRBV28; CDR3 protein: CASGTGTALPGYTF; CDR3 DNA: TGTGCCAGCGGTACCGGGACAGCTCTTCCTGGCTACACCTTC
J gene: TRBJ2-5; clone size: NA; D gene: TRBD1; V gene: TRBV6-2/TRBV6-3; CDR3 protein: CASSQSRPGGETQYF; CDR3 DNA: TGTGCCAGCAGTCAAAGTCGACCAGGGGGAGAGACCCAGTACTTC
J gene: TRBJ2-1; clone size: NA; D gene: NA; V gene: TRBV12-3/TRBV12-4; CDR3 protein: CASSRGNEQFF; CDR3 DNA: TGTGCCAGCAGTCGGGGCAATGAGCAGTTCTTC
J gene: TRBJ1-6; clone size: once; D gene: NA; V gene: TRBV5-1; CDR3 protein: CASSLAGQNNSPLHF; CDR3 DNA: TGCGCCAGCAGCTTAGCCGGACAGAATAATTCACCCCTCCACTTT
J gene: TRBJ1-5; clone size: NA; D gene: TRBD1; V gene: TRBV5-5; CDR3 protein: CASSLDPGGQPQHF; CDR3 DNA: TGTGCCAGCAGCTTGGACCCAGGGGGTCAGCCCCAGCATTTT
J gene: TRBJ1-2; clone size: NA; D gene: TRBD1; V gene: TRBV7-8; CDR3 protein: CASSPKAQKQGAGGYTF; CDR3 DNA: TGTGCCAGCAGCCCCAAAGCCCAAAAACAGGGGGCAGGTGGCTACACCTTC
J gene: TRBJ1-2; clone size: NA; D gene: NA; V gene: TRBV28; CDR3 protein: CASSPGNHGYTF; CDR3 DNA: TGTGCCAGCAGCCCAGGGAACCATGGCTACACCTTC
J gene: TRBJ2-3; clone size: NA; D gene: TRBD1; V gene: TRBV6-5; CDR3 protein: CASSHDRVGTDTQYF; CDR3 DNA: TGTGCCAGCAGTCACGACAGGGTCGGTACAGATACGCAGTATTTT
J gene: TRBJ2-7; clone size: NA; D gene: NA; V gene: TRBV6-5; CDR3 protein: CASGTLLYEQYF; CDR3 DNA: TGTGCCAGCGGTACTCTTCTTTACGAGCAGTACTTC
J gene: TRBJ2-6; clone size: NA; D gene: NA; V gene: TRBV2; CDR3 protein: CASSRLNGANVLTF; CDR3 DNA: TGTGCCAGCAGCAGGCTAAACGGGGCCAACGTCCTGACTTTC
J gene: TRBJ2-7; clone size: NA; D gene: TRBD2; V gene: TRBV11-1; CDR3 protein: CASSLAREGRYEQYF; CDR3 DNA: TGTGCCAGCAGCTTAGCTCGGGAGGGCCGGTACGAGCAGTACTTC
J gene: TRBJ2-3; clone size: NA; D gene: NA; V gene: TRBV27; CDR3 protein: CASSLRWERLADTQYF; CDR3 DNA: TGTGCCAGCAGTTTAAGGTGGGAGAGGCTTGCAGATACGCAGTATTTT
J gene: TRBJ2-5; clone size: NA; D gene: TRBD1; V gene: TRBV28; CDR3 protein: CASSLSGQVQETQYF; CDR3 DNA: TGTGCCAGCAGTTTATCCGGACAGGTTCAAGAGACCCAGTACTTC
J gene: TRBJ1-4; clone size: NA; D gene: NA; V gene: TRBV2; CDR3 protein: CASSVAGTFELFF; CDR3 DNA: TGTGCCAGCAGTGTGGCAGGCACCTTTGAACTGTTTTTT
J gene: TRBJ2-1; clone size: once; D gene: TRBD2; V gene: TRBV19; CDR3 protein: CASRLAGLVNEQFF; CDR3 DNA: TGTGCCAGTAGGCTAGCGGGACTTGTCAATGAGCAGTTCTTC
J gene: TRBJ2-7; clone size: NA; D gene: NA; V gene: TRBV9; CDR3 protein: CASSRGGPTWEQYF; CDR3 DNA: TGTGCCAGCAGCAGGGGGGGGCCAACCTGGGAGCAGTACTTC
J gene: TRBJ1-1; clone size: once; D gene: NA; V gene: TRBV9; CDR3 protein: CASSSLGQLGEAFF; CDR3 DNA: TGTGCCAGCAGCTCCTTGGGGCAATTGGGTGAAGCTTTCTTT
J gene: TRBJ2-6; clone size: NA; D gene: NA; V gene: TRBV28; CDR3 protein: CASSLGRMYSGANVLTF; CDR3 DNA: TGTGCCAGCAGTTTAGGGCGCATGTACTCTGGGGCCAACGTCCTGACTTTC
J gene: TRBJ1-1; clone size: NA; D gene: NA; V gene: TRBV4-1; CDR3 protein: CASSQLARGGNTEAFF; CDR3 DNA: TGCGCCAGCAGCCAATTAGCACGGGGGGGGAACACTGAAGCTTTCTTT
J gene: TRBJ1-2; clone size: NA; D gene: TRBD1; V gene: TRBV7-2; CDR3 protein: CASRPGQGGGGYTF; CDR3 DNA: TGTGCCAGCAGACCGGGACAGGGGGGTGGTGGCTACACCTTC
J gene: TRBJ2-7; clone size: NA; D gene: NA; V gene: TRBV7-9; CDR3 protein: CASSSGHQEQYF; CDR3 DNA: TGTGCCAGCAGCTCGGGACACCAAGAGCAGTACTTC
J gene: TRBJ2-5; clone size: NA; D gene: NA; V gene: TRBV5-1; CDR3 protein: CASSFPRETQYF; CDR3 DNA: TGCGCCAGCAGCTTCCCTCGAGAGACCCAGTACTTC
J gene: TRBJ2-5; clone size: once; D gene: TRBD2; V gene: TRBV4-2; CDR3 protein: CASSLAGGEETQYF; CDR3 DNA: TGTGCCAGCAGCTTAGCGGGAGGAGAAGAGACCCAGTACTTC